This is a list of T cell receptor beta chains from one sample in a study of neurological immune-mediated disorders. TCRdb independently ran MiXCR on the 5' RACE reads; one entry per CDR3 protein. Here the sample spans tens of thousands of distinct CDR3 sequences, about 5% being singletons. The sequencing input was PBMCs. The receptors originated from a woman between 65 and 79 years old with multiple sclerosis. The conserved cysteine and the conserved F or W are not part of the CDR3 here. Where a row states a size, it is once, few, many or the class of an expanded clone; other rows omit it.

J,length,V,size,CDR3
TRBJ2-1,15,TRBV5-5,many,ASSLAAGGPSYNEQF
TRBJ2-1,10,TRBV20-1,NA,SASSGRNEQF
TRBJ2-3,12,TRBV10-3,many,AISWTSETDTQY
TRBJ2-2,10,TRBV15,NA,ANSRFTGELF
TRBJ1-2,12,TRBV5-1,few,ASSKDRGGYGYT
TRBJ2-4,11,TRBV20-1,many,SARDRGKNIQY
TRBJ2-6,16,TRBV6-5,many,ASSYGERPSSGANVLT
TRBJ2-3,12,TRBV20-1,many,SPRPRGNTDTQY
TRBJ1-2,14,TRBV20-1,many,SARDRVQGGFYGYT
TRBJ1-5,14,TRBV18,many,ASSGHRAGDGQPQH
TRBJ1-1,13,TRBV25-1,many,ASRLYGQGPGEAF
TRBJ2-1,13,TRBV30,many,ACGLAGGPGNEQF
TRBJ1-1,14,TRBV5-1,many,ASSLALTADGYEAF
TRBJ1-3,14,TRBV5-6,many,ASSRPRSRSGNTIY
TRBJ1-2,12,TRBV7-9,many,ASSPSLGHHGYT
TRBJ2-7,14,TRBV3-1,many,ASSQRSPVPPYEQY
TRBJ2-1,14,TRBV7-2,many,ASAGEGLAGYNEQF
TRBJ2-1,14,TRBV5-1,many,ASSGLAGSSYNEQF
TRBJ2-7,13,TRBV11-2,many,ASSLGSGGSYEQY
TRBJ2-1,14,TRBV3-1,NA,ASSQVTGQGDLEQF
TRBJ1-5,15,TRBV15,many,ATSRNAAVLGNQPQH
TRBJ2-7,12,TRBV7-2,many,ASSRTSGSYEQY
TRBJ2-5,11,TRBV12-3/TRBV12-4,many,ASTKQGGETQY
TRBJ2-7,13,TRBV11-1,many,ASSRETGSSYEQY
TRBJ1-1,10,TRBV5-5,many,ASSAGLAEAF
TRBJ2-4,12,TRBV6-2/TRBV6-3,many,ASSYASPRNIQY
TRBJ1-5,12,TRBV20-1,NA,SARDRLGNQPQH
TRBJ2-5,15,TRBV13,few,ASSLGHSSGRRETQY
TRBJ2-2,13,TRBV11-2,many,ASSLEDREAGELF
TRBJ2-7,12,TRBV20-1,many,SARDTPMTSEQY
TRBJ1-1,12,TRBV7-9,many,ASSPVGDTAEAF
TRBJ2-3,15,TRBV6-6,NA,ASSYTSGRAILDTQY
TRBJ2-2,12,TRBV5-5,many,ASTSRASTGELF
TRBJ2-3,12,TRBV5-1,NA,ASGKTTNTDTQY
TRBJ2-1,15,TRBV14,many,ASSKILLAETYNEQF
TRBJ2-7,11,TRBV18,NA,ASSSGPIYEQY
TRBJ2-7,10,TRBV3-1,many,ASSQVRYEQY
TRBJ2-4,12,TRBV5-1,many,ASSPRQPKNIQY
TRBJ2-7,19,TRBV4-3,many,ASSQVLSSGRSPILSYEQY
TRBJ1-3,10,TRBV30,NA,AWKKAGNTIY
TRBJ1-3,12,TRBV12-3/TRBV12-4,many,ASSLQGAGNTIY
TRBJ2-1,13,TRBV20-1,many,SANKAGTLRGEQF
TRBJ1-2,13,TRBV30,NA,AWSPVTAGNYGYT
TRBJ2-7,12,TRBV7-2,many,ASSYSAGNYEQY
TRBJ2-1,10,TRBV4-3,NA,ASSQESNEQF